The text below deals with one TCR beta chain. The target antigen is unknown. Generated by immunoSEQ multiplex PCR, the TCRdb table keeps only in-frame clones and is missing some. The top ten clones hold roughly 2.6% of a sample with 89,000 or so clones, about 93% of them seen once. This entry is derived from a study of PD-1 blockade in classical Hodgkin lymphoma. The length of the CDR3 is 14 residues. Looked up from germline, CDR1 is SNHLY and CDR2 is FYNNEI. Brentuximab vedotin exposure varied among the patients, all of whom had relapsed after autologous stem cell transplantation. The best responses consisted of complete response, partial response or progressive disease. General study findings and limits: Nivolumab initiation under 1 year post-ASCT meant exclusion. Before treatment, TCR diversity in newly diagnosed patients was reportedly lower than in healthy donors.

The source of this sequence is a human donor with classical Hodgkin lymphoma. Specimen: peripheral blood mononuclear cells (PBMCs), collected before the second cycle of nivolumab. The V gene is TRBV2, the J gene TRBJ2-2; tentatively, D is TRBD2 (5 bases). For the CDR3, the DNA is TGTGTACCGAGTAGGCCAGAGGGCACCGGGGAGCTGTTTTTT. Translated, it gives CVPSRPEGTGELFF.